This T cell receptor (beta chain) was recorded in a study of cytomegalovirus exposure and HLA in healthy donors. The study's findings and limits: Clonal expansion, a later analysis showed, was greater in HLA-associated TCR beta chains than in equally common others.

60 Vbeta and 13 Jbeta primers were used in PCR. Profiling relied on immunoSEQ multiplex PCR, and the TCRdb table lists in-frame clones only, not all of them. The table has roughly 150,000 clones, about 78% seen once. In regard to this clone: Its antigen is unknown.

With 8 bases clipped from V and 3 bases from J, the junction kept 10 bases outside the gene matches. Germline lookup yields CDR1 SGHVS and CDR2 FQNEAQ. There are 15 residues in the CDR3. The chain carries TRBV7-8 and TRBJ2-7; 10 bases are shared with TRBD2. This receptor was identified in a male donor in good health and CMV-seronegative. The sequencing input was PBMCs. CDR3 DNA sequence: TGTGCCAGCGGGCTACAGCGGGGGGGCCTCTACGAGCAGTACTTC. Translation: CASGLQRGGLYEQYF.